A selection of T cell receptor beta chains follows, all from one sample in a study of tumor-infiltrating lymphocytes in glioblastoma multiforme. TCRdb reprocessed the multiplex PCR reads with MiXCR, giving one entry per CDR3 protein. The repertoire includes 10,000 to 15,000 distinct CDR3 sequences, around three fifths of them detected once, and 25% to 40% sits in the top ten. Sequencing was performed on brain tumor tissue. All receptors derive from a male donor with glioblastoma. The CDR3 runs from the conserved cysteine through the conserved F or W. D genes are given only for firm matches. Some rows mark clone size as missing; the rest say once, few, many or name a class of expanded clone.

D	size	J	V	DNA	CDR3
TRBD1	once	TRBJ2-7	TRBV29-1	TGCAGCGTTGAAGAGGGCAGGGGGCATCACGAGCAGTACTTC	CSVEEGRGHHEQYF
-	-	TRBJ1-2	TRBV12-3/TRBV12-4	TGTGCCTGCAGTTCAGGCGGGTCTAACTATGGTTACACCTTC	CACSSGGSNYGYTF
TRBD1	-	TRBJ2-7	TRBV6-1	TGTGCCAGCTACGACAGGGCTTCCTCCGGGCAGTACTTT	CASYDRASSGQYF
TRBD1	-	TRBJ2-1	TRBV29-1	TGCAGCGTTGACCGGGACAGGGTTGTCCGAGAGCAGTTCTTC	CSVDRDRVVREQFF
TRBD2	many	TRBJ2-7	TRBV5-1	TGCGCCAGCAGAGCCGGGCTAGCGGAAACCTACGAGCAGTACTTC	CASRAGLAETYEQYF
TRBD2	-	TRBJ2-7	TRBV20-1	TGCAGTGCTAGAGAGCTAGCGGGGTTACCCTACGAGCAGTACTTC	CSARELAGLPYEQYF
-	few	TRBJ2-7	TRBV11-2	TGTGCCAGCAGCCTAGGGTCCCAAGCCTCCTACGAGCAGTACTTC	CASSLGSQASYEQYF
TRBD1	once	TRBJ1-2	TRBV10-3	TGTGCCACCATATCCGGACAGGCGATTAACTATGGCTACACCTTC	CATISGQAINYGYTF
-	many	TRBJ2-5	TRBV7-9	TGTGCCAGCAGCCAAGGAGGACAGCAAGAGACCCAGTACTTC	CASSQGGQQETQYF
TRBD1	medium-sized	TRBJ2-7	TRBV20-1	TGCAGTGCTAGAGAGGGACAGGGAGTTAGCCGGGGTGAGCAGTACTTC	CSAREGQGVSRGEQYF
TRBD2	-	TRBJ2-1	TRBV12-3/TRBV12-4	TGTGCCAGAAGCCAGACTAGCGGGTCCTACAATGAACAGTTCTTC	CARSQTSGSYNEQFF
TRBD1	once	TRBJ2-6	TRBV13	TGTGCCAGCAGAAAGACCCAGGGGGCAATTACTGGGGCCAGCGTCCTGACTTTC	CASRKTQGAITGASVLTF
-	-	TRBJ2-3	TRBV6-1	TGTGCCAGCAGCCTAACGGGCGCAGATACGCAGTATTTT	CASSLTGADTQYF
-	-	TRBJ1-5	TRBV20-1	TGCAGTGCTAGAGATCTGGCGAGCAATCAGCCCCAGCATTTT	CSARDLASNQPQHF
-	-	TRBJ2-1	TRBV10-2	TGCGCCAGCAGTGTCGCCGCTTACAATGAGCAGTTCTTC	CASSVAAYNEQFF
-	few	TRBJ2-2	TRBV2	TGTGCCAGCATTCCTAGTGTCACAGGCCTGGGGGACACCGGGGAGCTGTTTTTT	CASIPSVTGLGDTGELFF
-	-	TRBJ2-3	TRBV7-8	TGTGCCAGCAGCCCCCGGGATCGAGCTAGCACAGATACGCAGTATTTT	CASSPRDRASTDTQYF
TRBD2	-	TRBJ2-1	TRBV6-5	TGTGCCGGCAGCGGAGGGACTAGCGTATACAATGAGCAGTTCTTT	CAGSGGTSVYNEQFF
-	-	TRBJ1-2	TRBV12-3/TRBV12-4	TGTGTCAGCAGGGAGGACGAGGCTGGCTACACCTTC	CVSREDEAGYTF
-	-	TRBJ2-2	TRBV6-6	TGTGCCAGCAGTAACCCGGCGGGGGACACCCAGGAGCTGTTTTTT	CASSNPAGDTQELFF
-	-	TRBJ1-1	TRBV11-3	TGTGCCAGCAGCGATAGGAAACGAATGAACACTGAAGCTTTCTTT	CASSDRKRMNTEAFF
TRBD1	-	TRBJ1-5	TRBV20-1	TGCAGTGCTACGAAAAAAGGAAACAGGGGACTCACCCCCCAGCATTTT	CSATKKGNRGLTPQHF